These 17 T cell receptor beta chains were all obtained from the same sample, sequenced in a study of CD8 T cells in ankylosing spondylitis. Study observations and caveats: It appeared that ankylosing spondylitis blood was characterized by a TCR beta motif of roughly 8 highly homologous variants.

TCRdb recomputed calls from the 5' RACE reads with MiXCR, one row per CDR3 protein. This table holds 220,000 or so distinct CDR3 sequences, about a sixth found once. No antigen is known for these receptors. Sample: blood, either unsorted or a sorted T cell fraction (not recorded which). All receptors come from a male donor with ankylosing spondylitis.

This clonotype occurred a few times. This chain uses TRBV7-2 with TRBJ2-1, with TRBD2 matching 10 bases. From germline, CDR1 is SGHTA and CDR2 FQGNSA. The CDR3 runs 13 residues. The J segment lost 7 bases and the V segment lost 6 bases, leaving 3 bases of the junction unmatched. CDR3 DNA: TGTGCCAGCAGGGCTAGCGGGAGTAATGAGCAGTTCTTC. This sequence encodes CASRASGSNEQFF. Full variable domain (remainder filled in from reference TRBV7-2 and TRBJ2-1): GAGVSQSPSNKVTEKGKDVELRCDPISGHTALYWYRQSLGQGLEFLIYFQGNSAPDKSGLPSDRFSAERTGGSVSTLTIQRTQQEDSAVYLCASRASGSNEQFFGPGTRLTVL.

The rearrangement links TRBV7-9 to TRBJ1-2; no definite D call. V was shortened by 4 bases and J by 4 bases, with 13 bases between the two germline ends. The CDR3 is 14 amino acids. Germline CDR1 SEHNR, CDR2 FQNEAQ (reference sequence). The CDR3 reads CASSSWAEGYGYTF. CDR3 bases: TGTGCCAGCAGCTCCTGGGCAGAGGGCTATGGCTACACCTTC.

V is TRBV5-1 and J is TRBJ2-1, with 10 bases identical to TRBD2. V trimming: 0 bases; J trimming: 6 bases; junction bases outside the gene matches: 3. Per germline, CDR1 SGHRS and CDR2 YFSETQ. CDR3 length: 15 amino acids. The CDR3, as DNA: TGCGCCAGCAGCTTGGGGACTAGCGGAGCCAATGAGCAGTTCTTC. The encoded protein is CASSLGTSGANEQFF.

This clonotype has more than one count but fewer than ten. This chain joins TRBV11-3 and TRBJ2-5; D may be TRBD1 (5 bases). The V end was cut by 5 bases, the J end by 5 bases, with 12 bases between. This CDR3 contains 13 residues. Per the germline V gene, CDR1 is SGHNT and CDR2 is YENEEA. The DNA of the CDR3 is TGTGCCAGCAGCCTAGGGGTATTCGAGACCCAGTACTTC. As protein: CASSLGVFETQYF.

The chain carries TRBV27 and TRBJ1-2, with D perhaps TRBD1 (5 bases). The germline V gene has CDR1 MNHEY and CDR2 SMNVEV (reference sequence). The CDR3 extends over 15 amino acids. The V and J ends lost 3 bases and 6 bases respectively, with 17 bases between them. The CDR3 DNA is TGTGCCAGCAGTTTGCGACAGTACCCCACGGATGGCTACACCTTC. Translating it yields CASSLRQYPTDGYTF.

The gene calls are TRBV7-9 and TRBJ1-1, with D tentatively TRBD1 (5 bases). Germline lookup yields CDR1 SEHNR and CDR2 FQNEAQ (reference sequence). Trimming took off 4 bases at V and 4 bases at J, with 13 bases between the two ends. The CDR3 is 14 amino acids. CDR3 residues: CASSSLGGPTEAFF. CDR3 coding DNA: TGTGCCAGCAGCTCATTGGGGGGACCCACTGAAGCTTTCTTT. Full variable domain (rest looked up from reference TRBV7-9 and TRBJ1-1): DTGVSQNPRHKITKRGQNVTFRCDPISEHNRLYWYRQTLGQGPEFLTYFQNEAQLEKSRLLSDRFSAERPKGSFSTLEIQRTEQGDSAMYLCASSSLGGPTEAFFGQGTRLTVV.

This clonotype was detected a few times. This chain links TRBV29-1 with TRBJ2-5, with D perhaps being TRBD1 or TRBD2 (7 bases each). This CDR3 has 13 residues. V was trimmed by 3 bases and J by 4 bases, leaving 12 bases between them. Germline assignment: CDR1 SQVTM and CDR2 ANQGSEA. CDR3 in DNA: TGCAGCGTTGACGACAGGGAGGGAGAGACCCAGTACTTC. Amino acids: CSVDDREGETQYF.

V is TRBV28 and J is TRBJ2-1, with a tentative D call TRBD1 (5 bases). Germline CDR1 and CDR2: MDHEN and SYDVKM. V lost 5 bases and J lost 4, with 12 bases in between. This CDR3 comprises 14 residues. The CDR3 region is CASSPQGPYNEQFF. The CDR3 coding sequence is TGTGCCAGCAGTCCCCAGGGTCCTTACAATGAGCAGTTCTTC. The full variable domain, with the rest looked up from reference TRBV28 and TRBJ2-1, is DVKVTQSSRYLVKRTGEKVFLECVQDMDHENMFWYRQDPGLGLRLIYFSYDVKMKEKGDIPEGYSVSREKKERFSLILESASTNQTSMYLCASSPQGPYNEQFFGPGTRLTVL.

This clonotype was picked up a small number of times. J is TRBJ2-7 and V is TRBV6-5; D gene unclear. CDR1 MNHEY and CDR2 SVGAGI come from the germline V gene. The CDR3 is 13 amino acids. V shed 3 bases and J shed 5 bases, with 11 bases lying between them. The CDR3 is CASSYLGTDEQYF. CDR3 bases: TGTGCCAGCAGTTATCTAGGAACGGACGAGCAGTACTTC.

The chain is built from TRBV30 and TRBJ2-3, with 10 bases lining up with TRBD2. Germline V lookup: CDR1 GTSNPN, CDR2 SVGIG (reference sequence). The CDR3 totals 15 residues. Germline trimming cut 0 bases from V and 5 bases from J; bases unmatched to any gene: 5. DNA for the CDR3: TGTGCCTGGAGTGTTGCAGCGGGGGGGCAAGATACGCAGTATTTT. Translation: CAWSVAAGGQDTQYF.

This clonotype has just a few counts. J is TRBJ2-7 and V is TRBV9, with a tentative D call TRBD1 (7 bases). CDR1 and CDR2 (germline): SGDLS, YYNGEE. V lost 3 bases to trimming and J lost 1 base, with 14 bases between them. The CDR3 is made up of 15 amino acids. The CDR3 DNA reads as TGTGCCAGCAGCGCAGTGACAGGGAGGTCCTACGAGCAGTACTTC. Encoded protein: CASSAVTGRSYEQYF.

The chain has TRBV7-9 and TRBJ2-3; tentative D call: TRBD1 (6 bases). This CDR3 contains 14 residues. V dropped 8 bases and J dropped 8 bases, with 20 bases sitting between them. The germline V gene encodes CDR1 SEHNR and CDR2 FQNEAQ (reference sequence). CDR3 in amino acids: CASGEGEPSGTQYF. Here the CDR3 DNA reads TGTGCCAGCGGTGAGGGGGAACCATCTGGTACGCAGTATTTT.

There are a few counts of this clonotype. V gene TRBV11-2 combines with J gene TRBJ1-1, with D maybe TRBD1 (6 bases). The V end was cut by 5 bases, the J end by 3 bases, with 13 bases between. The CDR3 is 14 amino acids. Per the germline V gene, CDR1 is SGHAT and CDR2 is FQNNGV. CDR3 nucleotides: TGTGCCAGCAGCCCCGGGACAAGTTACACTGAAGCTTTCTTT. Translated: CASSPGTSYTEAFF.

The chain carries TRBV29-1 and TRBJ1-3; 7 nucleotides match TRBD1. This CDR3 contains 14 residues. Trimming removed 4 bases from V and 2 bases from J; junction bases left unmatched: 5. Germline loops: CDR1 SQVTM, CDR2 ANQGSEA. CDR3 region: CSVVPTGAGNTIYF. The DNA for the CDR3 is TGCAGCGTTGTCCCTACAGGGGCTGGAAACACCATATATTTT.

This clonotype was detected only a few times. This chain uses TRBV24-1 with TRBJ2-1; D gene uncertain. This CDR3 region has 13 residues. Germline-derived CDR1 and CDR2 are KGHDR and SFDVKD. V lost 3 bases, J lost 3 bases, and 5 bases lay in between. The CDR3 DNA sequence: TGTGCCACCAGTGATGGGGACTACAATGAGCAGTTCTTC. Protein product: CATSDGDYNEQFF.

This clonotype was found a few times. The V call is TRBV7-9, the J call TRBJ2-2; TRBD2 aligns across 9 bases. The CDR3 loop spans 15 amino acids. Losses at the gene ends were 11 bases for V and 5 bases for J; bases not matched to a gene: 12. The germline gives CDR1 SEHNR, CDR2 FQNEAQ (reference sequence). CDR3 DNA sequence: TGTGCCGGAGCCAGCGGGAGGAGTGGTACCGGGGAGCTGTTTTTT. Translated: CAGASGRSGTGELFF.

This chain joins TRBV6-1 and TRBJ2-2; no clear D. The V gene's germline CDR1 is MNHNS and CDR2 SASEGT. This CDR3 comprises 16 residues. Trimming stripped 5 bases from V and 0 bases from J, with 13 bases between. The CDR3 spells CASSPGSAANTGELFF. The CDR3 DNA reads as TGTGCCAGCAGTCCTGGCTCCGCCGCGAACACCGGGGAGCTGTTTTTT.